This T cell receptor beta chain was identified in a study of CD8+ T cells in alopecia areata. Overall study: The drug, tofacitinib, lasted 6 to 18 months, followed by 6 months off drug. Study-level points and caveats: Lesional scalp displayed greater clonality than normal scalp, most notably in alopecia totalis/universalis. Scalp sample sequencing also detects resident alphabeta T cells of normal skin.

The germline CDR1 and CDR2 sequences are SQVTM and ANQGSEA. The CDR3 covers 11 residues. V lost 7 bases, J lost 4 bases, and 7 bases lay in between. RNA was isolated and reverse transcribed to cDNA, the sequencing template. TCRdb's table, derived via immunoSEQ multiplex PCR, lists solely in-frame clones and lacks some. This table holds over 95,000 clones, around 45% found once. This clone came up a few times. The target antigen is unknown. This TCR derives from a human donor with alopecia areata. The sample taken for sequencing was CD4+ T cells sorted from blood. This rearrangement joins TRBV29-1 to TRBJ2-2; no definite D call. The CDR3 sequence: CSGSSTGELFF. In DNA form, the CDR3 reads TGCAGCGGCAGCAGCACCGGGGAGCTGTTTTTT.